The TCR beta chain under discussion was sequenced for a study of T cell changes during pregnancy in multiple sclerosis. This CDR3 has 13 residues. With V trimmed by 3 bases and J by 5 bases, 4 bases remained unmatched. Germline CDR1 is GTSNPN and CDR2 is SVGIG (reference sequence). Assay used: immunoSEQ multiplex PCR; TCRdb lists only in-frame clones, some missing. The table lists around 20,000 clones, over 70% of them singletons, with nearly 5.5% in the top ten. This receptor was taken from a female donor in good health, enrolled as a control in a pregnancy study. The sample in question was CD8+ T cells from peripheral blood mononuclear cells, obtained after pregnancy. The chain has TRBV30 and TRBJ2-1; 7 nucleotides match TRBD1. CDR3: CAWRYRGDNEQFF. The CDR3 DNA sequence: TGTGCCTGGAGGTACAGGGGAGACAATGAGCAGTTCTTC.